This T cell receptor (beta chain) was recorded in a study of blood T cell repertoires in COVID-19. Study background: Acute and convalescent COVID-19 specimens originated in the United States, Italy and Spain. The cDNA or gDNA used as material had been derived from T cells, B-cell-depleted T cells, or PBMCs.

The trim removed 2 bases at V and 1 base at J, leaving 6 bases unmatched. Germline V gene lookup returns CDR1 SGHRS and CDR2 YFSETQ. The CDR3 spans 16 residues. The data were produced by immunoSEQ multiplex PCR, yet TCRdb's version contains in-frame clones alone and is incomplete. The repertoire consists of roughly 120,000 clones, with approximately 87% occurring once and the leading ten covering more than 2%. This TCR derives from a woman between 45 and 60 years old with acute or convalescent COVID-19. The sample comprised peripheral blood. This chain connects TRBV5-1 to TRBJ2-5; 9 nucleotides line up with TRBD2. The CDR3 region is CASSLSTAGGQETQYF. The CDR3 region has the DNA TGCGCCAGCAGCTTATCTACAGCGGGGGGCCAAGAGACCCAGTACTTC.